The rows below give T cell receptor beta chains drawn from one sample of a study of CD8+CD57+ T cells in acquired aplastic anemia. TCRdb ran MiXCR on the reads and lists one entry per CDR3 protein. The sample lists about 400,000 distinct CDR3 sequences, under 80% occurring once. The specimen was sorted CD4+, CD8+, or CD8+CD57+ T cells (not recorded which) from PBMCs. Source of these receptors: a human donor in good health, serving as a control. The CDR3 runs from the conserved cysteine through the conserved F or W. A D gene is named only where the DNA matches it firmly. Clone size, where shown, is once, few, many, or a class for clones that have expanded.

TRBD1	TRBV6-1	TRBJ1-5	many	CASRGQGSGNQPQHF	TGTGCCAGCAGGGGACAGGGGAGCGGCAATCAGCCCCAGCATTTT
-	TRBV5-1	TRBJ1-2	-	CASSLVGGGHTF	TGCGCCAGCAGCCTGGTGGGGGGTGGGCACACCTTC
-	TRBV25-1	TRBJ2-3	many	CASLSAGLKTQYF	TGTGCCAGTCTCTCGGCAGGGCTAAAGACGCAGTATTTT
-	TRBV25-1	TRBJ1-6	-	CASSEWLEAYF	TGTGCCAGCAGTGAATGGCTGGAAGCCTACTTT
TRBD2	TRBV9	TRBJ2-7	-	CASSAEGGYEQYF	TGTGCCAGCAGCGCTGAGGGAGGGTACGAGCAGTACTTC
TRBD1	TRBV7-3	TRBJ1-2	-	CASSASGGAGYGYTF	TGTGCCAGCAGCGCCTCAGGGGGCGCCGGCTATGGCTACACCTTC
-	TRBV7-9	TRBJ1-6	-	CASSPKGGSYEQYHF	TGTGCCAGCAGCCCCAAGGGAGGCTCCTACGAGCAGTACCACTTT
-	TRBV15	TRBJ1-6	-	CATSKGPEGSSPLHF	TGTGCCACCAGCAAGGGGCCAGAGGGTTCCTCACCCCTCCACTTT
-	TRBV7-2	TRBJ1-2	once	CASSLASGETDTQGYTF	TGTGCCAGCAGCTTAGCTAGCGGGGAGACAGATACCCAGGGCTACACCTTC
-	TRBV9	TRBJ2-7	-	CASTVQPGEQYF	TGTGCCAGCACGGTTCAACCCGGCGAGCAGTACTTC
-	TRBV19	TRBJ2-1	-	CASGTTTHEQFF	TGTGCCTCCGGGACCACCACTCATGAGCAGTTCTTC
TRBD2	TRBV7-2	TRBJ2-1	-	CASSPPGGPYVQYNEQFF	TGTGCCAGCAGCCCTCCGGGAGGGCCCTACGTTCAGTACAATGAGCAGTTCTTC
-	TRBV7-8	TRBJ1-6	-	CASSPRETSPLHF	TGTGCCAGCAGCCCCAGAGAGACTTCACCCCTCCACTTT
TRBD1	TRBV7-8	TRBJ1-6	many	CASSPPDRGNSPLHF	TGTGCCAGCAGCCCTCCGGACAGGGGAAATTCACCCCTCCACTTT
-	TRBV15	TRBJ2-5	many	CATSREAEFQETQYF	TGTGCCACCAGCAGAGAGGCAGAGTTCCAAGAGACCCAGTACTTC
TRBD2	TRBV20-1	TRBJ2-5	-	CSALRTSGFQGTQYF	TGCAGTGCTCTCCGGACTAGCGGGTTTCAAGGGACTCAGTACTTC
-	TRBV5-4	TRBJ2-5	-	CASRTARQETQYF	TGTGCCAGCAGGACTGCAAGGCAAGAGACCCAGTACTTC
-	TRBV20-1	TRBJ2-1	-	CSVKAFSASYNEQFF	TGCAGCGTTAAAGCATTCAGTGCTAGTTACAATGAGCAGTTCTTC
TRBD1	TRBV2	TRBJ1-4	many	CASRDRGEANEKLFF	TGTGCCAGCAGGGACAGGGGAGAGGCTAATGAAAAACTGTTTTTT
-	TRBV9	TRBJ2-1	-	CASSVDRVANNEQFF	TGTGCCAGCAGCGTAGACAGGGTCGCAAACAATGAGCAGTTCTTC
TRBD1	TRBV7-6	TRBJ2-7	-	CASSLDQGVYNSPYF	TGTGCCAGCAGCTTAGATCAGGGGGTCTACAACTCGCCGTACTTC
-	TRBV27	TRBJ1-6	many	CASSHYRQPNSPLHF	TGTGCCAGCAGTCACTACCGACAACCTAATTCACCCCTCCACTTT
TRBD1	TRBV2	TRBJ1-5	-	CASSALTGGQPQHF	TGTGCCAGCAGTGCTTTGACAGGGGGCCAGCCCCAGCATTTT
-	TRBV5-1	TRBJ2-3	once	CASSVRTVESTQYF	TGCGCCAGCAGCGTAAGAACAGTGGAATCTACGCAGTATTTT
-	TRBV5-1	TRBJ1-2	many	CASSLGQGRGDYGYTF	TGCGCCAGCAGCTTAGGTCAGGGACGTGGGGACTATGGCTACACCTTC
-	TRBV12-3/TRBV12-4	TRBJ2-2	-	CASSPDFPGELFF	TGTGCCAGCAGCCCAGACTTTCCCGGGGAGCTGTTTTTT
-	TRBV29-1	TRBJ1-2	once	CSVKQGYSAGYSF	TGCAGCGTCAAACAGGGTTACAGTGCAGGTTACTCCTTC
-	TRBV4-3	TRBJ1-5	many	CASSQGRSLREPQHF	TGCGCCAGCAGCCAAGGAAGATCCCTACGTGAGCCCCAGCATTTT
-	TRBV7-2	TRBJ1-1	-	CASSLADGGAVVTEAFF	TGTGCCAGCAGCTTAGCTGACGGGGGGGCCGTGGTCACTGAAGCTTTCTTT
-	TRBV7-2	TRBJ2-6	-	CASSWRGRYARF	TGTGCCAGCAGCTGGAGAGGACGGTACGCCCGGTTC
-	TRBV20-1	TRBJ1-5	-	CGVLGRSNQPQHF	TGCGGTGTATTGGGCCGTAGCAATCAGCCCCAGCATTTT
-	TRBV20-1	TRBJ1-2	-	CSARVEGKGYGYTF	TGCAGTGCTAGAGTCGAGGGGAAGGGCTATGGCTACACCTTC
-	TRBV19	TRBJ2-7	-	CASSLGEKHTQYHYF	TGTGCCAGTAGTTTAGGGGAAAAGCATACGCAGTATCATTACTTC
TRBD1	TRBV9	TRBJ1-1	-	CASSDDVGTDTPFF	TGTGCCAGCAGCGATGACGTGGGGACAGATACGCCGTTCTTT
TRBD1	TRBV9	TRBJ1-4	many	CASSAGDSSNEKLFF	TGTGCCAGCAGCGCGGGGGACAGCTCTAATGAAAAACTGTTTTTT
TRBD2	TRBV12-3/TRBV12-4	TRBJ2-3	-	CASSLAGSGGTTDTQYF	TGTGCCAGCAGTTTAGCGGGTAGCGGGGGAACCACAGATACGCAGTATTTT
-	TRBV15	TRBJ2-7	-	CATSRDTETEREQYF	TGTGCCACCAGCAGAGATACGGAAACGGAGCGGGAGCAGTACTTC
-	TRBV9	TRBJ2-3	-	CASSPLSQGNTEEYF	TGTGCCAGCAGCCCCTTAAGCCAGGGGAACACTGAAGAGTATTTT
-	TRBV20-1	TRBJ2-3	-	CSAERAPSTDTQYF	TGCAGTGCTGAACGAGCGCCTAGCACAGATACGCAGTATTTT
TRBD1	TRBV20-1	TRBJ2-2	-	CSYSGDRFIWELFF	TGCAGTTACTCGGGGGACAGGTTCATTTGGGAGCTGTTTTTT
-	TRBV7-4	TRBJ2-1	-	CASSFGLYEQYFFF	TGTGCCAGCAGCTTCGGGCTTTACGAGCAGTACTTCTTCTTC
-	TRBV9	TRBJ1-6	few	CASSGTGTLTNSPLHF	TGTGCCAGCAGCGGAACCGGGACACTGACTAATTCACCCCTCCACTTT
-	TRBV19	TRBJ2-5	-	CASSIGTGETQYF	TGTGCCAGTAGTATAGGAACAGGGGAGACCCAGTACTTC
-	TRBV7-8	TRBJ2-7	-	CASSPGREEQYF	TGTGCCAGCAGCCCGGGAAGAGAGGAGCAGTACTTC
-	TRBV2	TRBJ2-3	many	CASSARAGWTDTQYF	TGTGCCAGCAGTGCGCGGGCGGGGTGGACAGATACGCAGTATTTT
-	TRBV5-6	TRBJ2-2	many	CASSPLGRELFF	TGTGCCAGCAGCCCATTAGGGCGGGAGCTGTTTTTT
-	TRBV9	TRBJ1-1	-	CASSLEFMGEQYSFF	TGTGCCAGCAGCCTAGAATTTATGGGGGAGCAGTACTCTTTCTTT
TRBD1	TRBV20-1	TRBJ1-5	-	CSAGTGPHHPQHF	TGCAGCGCTGGGACAGGCCCTCATCACCCCCAGCATTTT
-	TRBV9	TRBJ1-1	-	CASSQQPGEDEF	TGTGCCAGCAGCCAGCAACCGGGAGAAGACGAGTTT
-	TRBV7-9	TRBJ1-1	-	CASSSGREWNTKDFF	TGTGCCAGCAGCTCCGGGAGGGAATGGAACACTAAAGATTTCTTT
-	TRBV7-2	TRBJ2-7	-	CASSSGGTQYEGPF	TGTGCCAGCAGCTCTGGGGGGACCCAGTACGAGGGGCCCTTC
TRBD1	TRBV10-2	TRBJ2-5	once	CASSEGQGARETQYF	TGTGCCAGCAGCGAGGGACAGGGGGCTCGGGAGACCCAGTACTTC
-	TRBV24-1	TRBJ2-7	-	CASSDLDNYDEQYF	TGTGCCAGCAGTGATCTGGACAACTACGACGAGCAGTACTTC